The following is a T cell receptor (beta chain) sequence with its context. Its recognized antigen is unknown. Base quality data are lacking; no much larger clone is found one base away. Amplification of TCR beta CDR3 regions was carried out from RNA transcripts. A first-round RT-PCR of the TCR CDR3 used the HTBI primer set with the Qiagen OneStep RT-PCR kit. A second multiplex PCR round built the libraries, followed by size selection and purification. Libraries were sequenced paired-end with 100 bp reads on an Illumina HiSeq2000. As for the authors' bioinformatics: SOAPnuke was used to process the raw data, with reads discarded if the reads contained adapters or uncalled bases, had a mean Phred below 15, or lacked an exact constant-primer or identifier match. COPE v1.2.5 was used to merge high-quality paired reads, and clonotypes were defined as unique nucleotide sequences. Clonotypes were aligned to IMGT TRBV, TRBD and TRBJ reference segments using MiTCR v1.1. The analysis was restricted to V-J combinations with a frequency above 0.0001, which together covered 99.2% of the repertoires. The TCS score was defined as F50 (clonal expansion) divided by E x V (chaos), with BLOSUM62-based TCRdist calculated between CDR3 peptides within each V-J. Welch's t-statistics and random forest reduced fewer than 600 V-J features to 10 to 15, which were used in a naive Bayes classifier (R e1071). TCRdb ran its own pipeline on the public reads, namely fastp trimming at Q25 and MiXCR clone calling, and kept in-frame beta chains. Every entry covers one CDR3 protein and lists the most common genes and DNA from its rows. The V and J calls, along with clone size, are taken from TCRdb and not from the paper's own processing. The sample table shows about 640,000 distinct CDR3 sequences, and less than 25% are seen once. Jointly, the top ten make up around a third of the sample.

This sample was included in a study of T cells in Graves' hyperthyroidism and ophthalmopathy (dated by TCRdb to about 2019). General notes on the study: Peripheral blood samples were taken at initial diagnosis, before any treatment was given. A discovery cohort of roughly 96 patients, approximately 45 with Graves' ophthalmopathy and approximately 57 with stable Graves' hyperthyroidism, was used to find distinguishing TCR V-J signatures. Whether ophthalmopathy could be predicted prospectively was tested in an independent validation cohort made up of 18 to 20 hyperthyroidism patients plus 17 patients who later progressed to ophthalmopathy. For training and testing, the roughly 100 patients in the discovery cohort were randomly divided in a 7:3 ratio. In addition, the study compared T-cell repertoires in thyroid tissue and in blood from a handful of Graves' hyperthyroidism patients. Once sampling was done, hyperthyroidism patients were given methimazole at a starting dose of 30 mg daily, whereas ophthalmopathy patients were given high-dose intravenous methylprednisolone. TCR Vbeta CDR3 sequencing of some 140 peripheral blood samples (under 45 ophthalmopathy, around 80 hyperthyroidism and approximately 17 progressor patients) is reported in the paper.

Ophthalmopathy patients had moderately to severely active disease, with a Clinical Activity Score of 3 or more, a NOSPECS grade of 4 or more, and a disease duration of less than 3 months. Any patient with an uncontrolled infection, another autoimmune disease, pregnancy or lactation was excluded. Diagnoses relied on clinical symptoms, serum thyroxine and TRAb, thyroid ultrasound and orbital computed tomography. Ficoll-Paque density gradient centrifugation was used to isolate PBMCs from around 10 ml of fresh peripheral blood. Trizol reagent was used to extract total RNA, and RNA quality was then checked on an Agilent 2100 Bioanalyzer. From its cysteine to its phenylalanine, the CDR3 spans 15 amino acids. CDR3 DNA is the only sequence kept; it has 45 bases, read in frame from the first base. V is cut by 0 bases and J by 5 bases, and the space between the germline ends is 14 bases. The germline V gene supplies CDR1 ENHRY and CDR2 SYGVKD.

General findings and caveats noted by the study authors: Blood samples also contained most of the expanded thyroid clonotypes (frequency above 0.001), which suggests that blood repertoires may reflect thyroid immune responses. Sample size was not statistically predetermined, and blinding of investigators to group allocation was not performed. A 13 V-J signature model separated ophthalmopathy from stable hyperthyroidism, with approximately 87% sensitivity and roughly 81% specificity in cross-validation and 80%/75% in testing. In validation, the model predicted progression to ophthalmopathy with around 71% sensitivity and approximately 72% specificity, a median of about six months before onset.

The chain links TRBV10-3 with TRBJ2-7, with a weak D call of TRBD1 (5 bases match). The sequencing input was blood. The source of this sequence is a man younger than 45 with Graves' ophthalmopathy. For the CDR3, the sequence is CAISESFEQAHEQYF. The nucleotide sequence reads as follows: TGTGCCATCAGTGAGTCGTTTGAACAGGCCCACGAGCAGTACTTC.